One T cell receptor beta chain is described in this entry. The CDR3 covers 18 residues. The germline gives CDR1 PRHDT, CDR2 FYEKMQ (reference sequence). J lost 7 bases, V lost 2 bases, and 13 bases had no gene match. These data come from a study of cytomegalovirus exposure and HLA in healthy donors. With 60 Vbeta and 13 Jbeta primers, the PCR was carried out. Clones were sequenced by immunoSEQ multiplex PCR, and TCRdb holds only the in-frame ones, with some missing. The sample shows over 200,000 clones, around 89% of them seen only once. The chain couples TRBV13 to TRBJ2-2; 10 bases align to TRBD2. The sequence came from a woman between 18 and 29 years old in good health and CMV-seronegative. Sequencing was carried out using PBMCs. In nucleotides, the CDR3 is TGTGCCAGCAGCTTACAGAAATGGGTAGCGGGAGGTTACGGGGAGCTGTTTTTT. Translated: CASSLQKWVAGGYGELFF.